The 11 T cell receptor beta chains below come from one sample, sequenced in a study of cytomegalovirus exposure and HLA in healthy donors. PCR was performed using 60 Vbeta and 13 Jbeta primers. Profiling relied on immunoSEQ multiplex PCR, and the TCRdb table lists in-frame clones only, not all of them. Here the sample table reports around 160,000 clones. The specimen sequenced was PBMCs. These receptors came from a woman in her 50s in good health and CMV-seronegative.

The V gene is TRBV6-1, the J gene TRBJ2-3, with 14 bases fitting TRBD2. Germline CDR1 is MNHNS and CDR2 is SASEGT. CDR3 length: 14 amino acids. With V trimmed by 8 bases and J by 5 bases, 3 bases remained unmatched. CDR3 bases: TGTGCCAGCGCGACTAGCGGGAGGGGAGATACGCAGTATTTT. Translating gives CASATSGRGDTQYF.

The chain has TRBV2 and TRBJ1-5; D uncertain. Germline V gene lookup returns CDR1 SNHLY and CDR2 FYNNEI. CDR3 length equals 13 residues. V was clipped by 7 bases and J by 7 bases, with 14 bases between them. The CDR3 here is CASTPEVNQPQHF. As DNA, the CDR3 is TGTGCCAGCACCCCGGAGGTAAACCAGCCCCAGCATTTT.

The chain links TRBV2 to TRBJ1-1; perhaps TRBD1 as D (6 bases). Trimming shortened V by 5 bases and J by 3 bases, and 22 bases separated the two germline ends. The CDR3 is 17 amino acids. Germline CDR1 and CDR2: SNHLY and FYNNEI. This CDR3 reads CASSPLPLQGWDTEAFF. Here the CDR3 DNA reads TGTGCCAGCAGTCCCCTCCCCCTACAGGGTTGGGACACTGAAGCTTTCTTT.

The rearrangement joins TRBV7-6 to TRBJ2-7; no definite D call. The CDR3 totals 13 residues. V lost 2 bases and J 4 bases, leaving 9 bases between the germline ends. Germline V lookup: CDR1 SGHVS, CDR2 FNYEAQ. This chain's CDR3 is CASSLPPPYEQYF. DNA of the CDR3: TGTGCCAGCAGCTTACCCCCCCCGTACGAGCAGTACTTC.

On this clone itself: Sequence at one end of the junction differs from germline and may be a read error. V gene TRBV25-1 combines with J gene TRBJ1-2; 9 bases are a match to TRBD1. CDR1 and CDR2 (germline): MGHDK, SYGVNS. This CDR3 comprises 15 residues. CDR3 region: CASSEWTGEEYGHTF. CDR3 nucleotide sequence: TGTGCCAGCAGTGAATGGACAGGGGAGGAGTATGGCCACACCTTC.

The chain combines TRBV4-1 with TRBJ1-5; 9 bases are shared with TRBD1. V lost 1 base, J lost 8 bases, and 12 bases stayed unmatched. The CDR3 has 17 amino acids. Germline CDR1 is MGHRA and CDR2 is YSYEKL. This CDR3 reads CASSQGLTGGWGEPQHF. CDR3 sequence (DNA): TGCGCCAGCAGCCAAGGCCTGACAGGGGGGTGGGGGGAGCCCCAGCATTTT.

The chain uses TRBV5-1 and TRBJ1-2, with D perhaps TRBD1 (6 bases). The CDR3 runs 12 residues. Germline V gene data show CDR1 as SGHRS and CDR2 as YFSETQ. Deletions cut 0 bases from V and 7 bases from J, with 7 bases between. The CDR3 DNA is TGCGCCAGCAGCTTGGACAGGGCTGGCTACACCTTC. Protein product: CASSLDRAGYTF.

This chain links TRBV4-3 with TRBJ1-2; 10 bases line up with TRBD1. The junction had 14 bases not matched to a gene; V was cut back by 4 bases and J by 0 bases. Germline V gives CDR1 LGHNA, CDR2 YSLEER. The CDR3 has 19 amino acids. The CDR3 region has the DNA TGCGCCAGCAGCCCACCACCTTGGAGGACAGGGGGACCTAACTATGGCTACACCTTC. It encodes CASSPPPWRTGGPNYGYTF.

The V call is TRBV5-4, the J call TRBJ2-2; D call uncertain. CDR1 SGHNT and CDR2 YYREEE come from the germline V gene (reference sequence). V lost 0 bases to trimming and J lost 1 base, with 7 bases between them. The CDR3 spans 15 residues. The CDR3 here is CASSLAPWNTGELFF. The CDR3, as DNA: TGTGCCAGCAGCTTGGCCCCCTGGAACACCGGGGAGCTGTTTTTT.

To note about this clone: Germline is not matched at one junction end, which may reflect a read error. The V call is TRBV7-7, the J call TRBJ2-1; maybe TRBD2 (6 bases). CDR3 length: 15 residues. Germline CDR1 SSHAT, CDR2 FNYEAQ (reference sequence). The CDR3 is CASSYTLAPDNEQFF. The DNA for the CDR3 is TGTGCTAGCAGCTACACCCTAGCGCCCGACAATGAGCAGTTCTTC.

The chain has TRBV12-5 and TRBJ2-7; D may be TRBD1 (6 bases). Germline lookup yields CDR1 LGHNT and CDR2 FRNRAP. The CDR3 length is 13 residues. V was cut by 7 bases and J by 3 bases, with 13 bases left in between. CDR3 bases: TGTGCTAGTGCCTGGACAGAGAGCTACGAGCAGTACTTC. Amino acid sequence: CASAWTESYEQYF.